These T cell receptor beta chains were read from a single sample in a study of human T cells and chemical hapten exposure. Via MiXCR, TCRdb re-called the RACE reads, giving one row per CDR3 protein. The profile shows about 92,000 distinct CDR3 sequences, approximately 10% of them singletons. The sequences come from whole blood, collected in connection with sensitization to the hapten diphenylcyclopropenone (DPC). These receptors all stem from a woman in her twenties or thirties with alopecia areata. Some clones in this sample may be carry-over from other donors' samples. Both conserved end residues are part of each CDR3. The D gene is left open where the match is weak. Size values are once, few and many counts, or a class for expanded clones, and some rows have none.

abundance	len	j_gene	v_gene	d_gene	CDR3nt	CDR3aa
few	14	TRBJ2-1	TRBV10-3	TRBD2	TGTGCCATCAGCCTGACTAGCGGGAACAATGAGCAGTTCTTC	CAISLTSGNNEQFF
NA	12	TRBJ2-3	TRBV20-1	TRBD2	TGCAGAGGCGGGGGGGCTACAGATACGCAGTATTTT	CRGGGATDTQYF
medium-sized	15	TRBJ2-6	TRBV30	NA	TGTGCCTGGAACGGGGTGGGGCCTGGGGCCAACGTCCTGACTTTC	CAWNGVGPGANVLTF
many	15	TRBJ2-7	TRBV2	TRBD2	TGTGCCAGCAGAGGTAGCGGGAGGGCCTTCTACGAGCAGTACTTC	CASRGSGRAFYEQYF
many	13	TRBJ1-2	TRBV28	TRBD1	TGTGCCAGCAAGGGGGACAGAAACTATGGCTACACCTTC	CASKGDRNYGYTF
few	15	TRBJ2-5	TRBV7-9	NA	TGTGCCAGCAGCTTATCCTTAGGGGCCCAAGAGACCCAGTACTTC	CASSLSLGAQETQYF
NA	15	TRBJ2-3	TRBV11-3	TRBD2	TGTGCCAGCAGCGCGTCTAGCGGGAGGTCAGATACGCAGTATTTT	CASSASSGRSDTQYF
many	14	TRBJ2-5	TRBV20-1	NA	TGCAGTGCCCCGCCCTGGGGTGACGAAGAGACCCAGTACTTC	CSAPPWGDEETQYF
few	9	TRBJ2-3	TRBV29-1	NA	TGCAGCGTTGCAGATACGCAGTATTTT	CSVADTQYF
many	15	TRBJ2-3	TRBV11-2	NA	TGTGCCAGCAGCTTGGCCTGGGGTGTGACAGATACGCAGTATTTT	CASSLAWGVTDTQYF
many	13	TRBJ2-1	TRBV18	NA	TGTGCCAGCTCACCACCGGGGTACAATGAGCAGTTCTTC	CASSPPGYNEQFF
NA	11	TRBJ2-5	TRBV29-1	NA	TGCAGCGTTGAAGTGTCGGGAGCCCAGTACTTC	CSVEVSGAQYF
many	15	TRBJ1-2	TRBV28	NA	TGTGCCAGCAGTCCTTGGACAGTGGGGGACTATGGCTACACCTTC	CASSPWTVGDYGYTF
NA	14	TRBJ1-5	TRBV15	NA	TGTGCCACCAGCGCTTCGGACGGGGATCAGCCCCAGCATTTT	CATSASDGDQPQHF
many	15	TRBJ1-4	TRBV18	NA	TGTGCCAGCTCACCTACCGGGACAACTAGTGAAAAACTGTTTTTT	CASSPTGTTSEKLFF
many	15	TRBJ2-7	TRBV28	NA	TGTGCCAGCAGGCCGCGCGGGACAGATTCCTACGAGCAGTACTTC	CASRPRGTDSYEQYF
many	13	TRBJ2-3	TRBV29-1	NA	TGCAGCGTTGTTGGGCGGAACACAGATACGCAGTATTTT	CSVVGRNTDTQYF
many	13	TRBJ1-1	TRBV27	NA	TGTGCCAGCAGTTTTAGGGGTGAGACTGAAGCTTTCTTT	CASSFRGETEAFF
few	15	TRBJ2-1	TRBV5-1	NA	TGCGCCAGCAGCACACAAAGGGGCTCCTACAATGAGCAGTTCTTC	CASSTQRGSYNEQFF
NA	14	TRBJ1-3	TRBV28	NA	TGTGCCAGCAGACACAGAAACAGGGCGAACACCATATATTTT	CASRHRNRANTIYF
NA	14	TRBJ2-7	TRBV29-1	TRBD2	TGCAGCGTTGGATCACTAGCGGGAGGAACTGAGCAGTACTTC	CSVGSLAGGTEQYF
many	13	TRBJ1-2	TRBV28	NA	TGTGCCAGCAGTCCCCCCGCGCTTGGCGGCTACACCTTC	CASSPPALGGYTF
many	13	TRBJ1-5	TRBV6-5	NA	TGTGCCAGCAGTCTGGGGATGTATCAGCCCCAGCATTTT	CASSLGMYQPQHF
many	14	TRBJ1-3	TRBV28	NA	TGTGCCACCGTTACAGCACAGTCTGGAAACACCATATATTTT	CATVTAQSGNTIYF
few	14	TRBJ2-5	TRBV20-1	NA	TGCAGTGCTAGAGGATCTAGCCCTCAAGAGACCCAGTACTTC	CSARGSSPQETQYF
NA	14	TRBJ2-2	TRBV7-8	NA	TGTGCCAGCAGCTTAGCCGGTTTCGCCGGGGAGCTGTTTTTT	CASSLAGFAGELFF